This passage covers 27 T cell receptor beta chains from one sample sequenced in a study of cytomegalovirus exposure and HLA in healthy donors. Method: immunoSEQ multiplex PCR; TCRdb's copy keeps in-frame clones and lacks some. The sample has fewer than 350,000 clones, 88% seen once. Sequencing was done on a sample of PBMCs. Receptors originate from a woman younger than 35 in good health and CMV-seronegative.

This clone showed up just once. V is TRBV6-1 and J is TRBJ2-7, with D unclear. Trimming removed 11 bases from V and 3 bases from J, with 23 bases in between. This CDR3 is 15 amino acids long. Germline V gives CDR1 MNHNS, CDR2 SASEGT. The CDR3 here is CASLDLAISSYEQYF. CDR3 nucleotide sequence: TGTGCCTCGCTTGACTTGGCGATTTCTAGCTACGAGCAGTACTTC.

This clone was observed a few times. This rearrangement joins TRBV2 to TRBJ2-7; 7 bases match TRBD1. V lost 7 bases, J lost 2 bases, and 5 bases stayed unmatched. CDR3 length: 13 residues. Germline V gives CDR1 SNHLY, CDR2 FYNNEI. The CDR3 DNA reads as TGTGCCAGCACCACCGGACAGGCCTACGAGCAGTACTTC. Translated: CASTTGQAYEQYF.

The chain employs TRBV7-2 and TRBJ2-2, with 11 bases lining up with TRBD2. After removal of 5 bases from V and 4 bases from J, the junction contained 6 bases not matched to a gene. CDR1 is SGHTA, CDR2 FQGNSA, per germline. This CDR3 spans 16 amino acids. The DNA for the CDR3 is TGTGCCAGCAGCCCTCAACTAGCGGGAGCCACCGGGGAGCTGTTTTTT. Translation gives CASSPQLAGATGELFF.

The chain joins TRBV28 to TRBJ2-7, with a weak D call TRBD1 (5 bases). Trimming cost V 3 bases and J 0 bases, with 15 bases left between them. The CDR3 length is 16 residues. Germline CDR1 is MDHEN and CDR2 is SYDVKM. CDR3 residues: CASSFIAWGSSYEQYF. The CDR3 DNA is TGTGCCAGCAGTTTTATCGCATGGGGCAGCTCCTACGAGCAGTACTTC. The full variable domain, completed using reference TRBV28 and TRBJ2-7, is DVKVTQSSRYLVKRTGEKVFLECVQDMDHENMFWYRQDPGLGLRLIYFSYDVKMKEKGDIPEGYSVSREKKERFSLILESASTNQTSMYLCASSFIAWGSSYEQYFGPGTRLTVT.

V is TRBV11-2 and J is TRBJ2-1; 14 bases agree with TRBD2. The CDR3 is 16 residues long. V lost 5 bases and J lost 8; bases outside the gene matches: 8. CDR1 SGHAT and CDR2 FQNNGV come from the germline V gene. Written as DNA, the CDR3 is TGTGCCAGCAGCCCGAGACTAGCGGGAGGGCCGGATGAGCAGTTCTTC. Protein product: CASSPRLAGGPDEQFF.

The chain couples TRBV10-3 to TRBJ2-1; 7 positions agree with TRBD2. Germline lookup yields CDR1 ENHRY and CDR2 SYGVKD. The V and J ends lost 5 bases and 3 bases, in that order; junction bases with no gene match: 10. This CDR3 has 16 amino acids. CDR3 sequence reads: CAISPNLAGVYNEQFF. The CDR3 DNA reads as TGTGCCATCAGTCCAAACTTGGCGGGAGTCTACAATGAGCAGTTCTTC.

For the CDR3, the DNA is TGTGCCAGCTCACCACCGGGGACTAGCGGGAGAGCCAGCACAGATACGCAGTATTTT. It codes for CASSPPGTSGRASTDTQYF. The V and J genes are TRBV18 and TRBJ2-3; 14 bases fit TRBD2. V lost 0 bases to trimming and J lost 0 bases; unmatched junction nucleotides: 5. CDR3 size: 19 residues. CDR1 is KGHSH, CDR2 LQKENI, per germline. The full variable domain, with the rest looked up from reference TRBV18 and TRBJ2-3, is NAGVMQNPRHLVRRRGQEARLRCSPMKGHSHVYWYRQLPEEGLKFMVYLQKENIIDESGMPKERFSAEFPKEGPSILRIQQVVRGDSAAYFCASSPPGTSGRASTDTQYFGPGTRLTVL.

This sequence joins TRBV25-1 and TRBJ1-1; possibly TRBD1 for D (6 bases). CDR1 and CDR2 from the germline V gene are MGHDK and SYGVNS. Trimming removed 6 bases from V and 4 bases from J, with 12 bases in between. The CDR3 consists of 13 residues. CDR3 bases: TGTGCCAGCAGCCCAGTAGGGGGCACTGAAGCTTTCTTT. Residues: CASSPVGGTEAFF.

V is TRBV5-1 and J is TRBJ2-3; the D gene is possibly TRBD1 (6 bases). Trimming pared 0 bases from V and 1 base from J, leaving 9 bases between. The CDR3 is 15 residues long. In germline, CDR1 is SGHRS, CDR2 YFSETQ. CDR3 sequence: CASSLAGHGTDTQYF. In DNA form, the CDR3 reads TGCGCCAGCAGCTTGGCGGGACATGGCACAGATACGCAGTATTTT.

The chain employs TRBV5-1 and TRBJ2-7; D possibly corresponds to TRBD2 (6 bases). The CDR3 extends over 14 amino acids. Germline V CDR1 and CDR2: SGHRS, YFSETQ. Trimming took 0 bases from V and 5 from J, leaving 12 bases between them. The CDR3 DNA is TGCGCCAGCAGCTTGGACGGGAGCCGCGACGAGCAGTACTTC. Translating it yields CASSLDGSRDEQYF.

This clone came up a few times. The CDR3 reads CASSLGRGFNQPQHF. The CDR3 coding sequence is TGTGCCAGCAGTTTAGGCAGGGGATTCAATCAGCCCCAGCATTTT. The chain joins TRBV28 to TRBJ1-5; TRBD1 is a possible D gene (6 bases). The V gene's germline CDR1 is MDHEN and CDR2 SYDVKM. Trimming removed 2 bases from V and 3 bases from J, with 11 bases in between. The CDR3 is 15 amino acids. Using reference TRBV28 and TRBJ1-5 for the parts outside the CDR3, the full variable domain is DVKVTQSSRYLVKRTGEKVFLECVQDMDHENMFWYRQDPGLGLRLIYFSYDVKMKEKGDIPEGYSVSREKKERFSLILESASTNQTSMYLCASSLGRGFNQPQHFGDGTRLSIL.

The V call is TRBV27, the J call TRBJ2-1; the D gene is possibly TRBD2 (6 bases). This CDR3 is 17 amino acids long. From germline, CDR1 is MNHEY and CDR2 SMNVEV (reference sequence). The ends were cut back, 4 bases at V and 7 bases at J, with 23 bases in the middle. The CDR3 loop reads CASSYTPGELGFNEQFF. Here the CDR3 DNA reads TGTGCCAGCAGTTATACCCCGGGGGAGTTGGGCTTTAATGAGCAGTTCTTC.

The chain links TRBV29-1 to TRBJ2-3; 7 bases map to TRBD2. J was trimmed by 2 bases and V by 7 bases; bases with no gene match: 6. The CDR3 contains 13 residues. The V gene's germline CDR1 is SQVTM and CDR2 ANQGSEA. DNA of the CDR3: TGCAGCGGTTGGGGGAGGGACACAGATACGCAGTATTTT. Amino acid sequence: CSGWGRDTDTQYF.

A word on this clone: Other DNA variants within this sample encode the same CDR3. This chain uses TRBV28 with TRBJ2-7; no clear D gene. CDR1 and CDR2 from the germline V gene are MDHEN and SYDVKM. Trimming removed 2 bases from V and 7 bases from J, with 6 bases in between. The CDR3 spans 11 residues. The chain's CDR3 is CASSLGREQYF. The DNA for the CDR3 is TGTGCCAGCAGTTTAGGGCGAGAGCAGTACTTC. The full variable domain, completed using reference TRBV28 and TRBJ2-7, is DVKVTQSSRYLVKRTGEKVFLECVQDMDHENMFWYRQDPGLGLRLIYFSYDVKMKEKGDIPEGYSVSREKKERFSLILESASTNQTSMYLCASSLGREQYFGPGTRLTVT.

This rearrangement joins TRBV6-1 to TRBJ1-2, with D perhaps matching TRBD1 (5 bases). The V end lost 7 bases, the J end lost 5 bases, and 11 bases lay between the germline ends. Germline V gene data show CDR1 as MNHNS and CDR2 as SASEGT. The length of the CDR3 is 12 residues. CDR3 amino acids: CASTEGVYGYTF. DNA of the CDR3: TGTGCCAGCACCGAAGGGGTGTATGGCTACACCTTC.

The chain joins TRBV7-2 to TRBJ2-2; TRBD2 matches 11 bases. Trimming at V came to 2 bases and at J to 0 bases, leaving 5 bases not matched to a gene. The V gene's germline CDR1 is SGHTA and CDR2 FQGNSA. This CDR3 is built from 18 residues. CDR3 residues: CASSLRATSGTNTGELFF. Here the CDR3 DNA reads TGTGCCAGCAGCTTAAGAGCGACTAGCGGGACGAACACCGGGGAGCTGTTTTTT.

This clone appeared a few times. The CDR3 is CASSLDRGSQPQHF. Here the CDR3 DNA reads TGTGCCAGCAGCTTGGACAGGGGTAGTCAGCCCCAGCATTTT. The chain links TRBV5-6 to TRBJ1-5, with 7 positions matching TRBD1. The germline gives CDR1 SGHDT, CDR2 YYEEEE. The CDR3 is made up of 14 amino acids. The V gene end was trimmed by 0 bases and the J gene end by 6 bases; junction bases not matched to a gene: 3.

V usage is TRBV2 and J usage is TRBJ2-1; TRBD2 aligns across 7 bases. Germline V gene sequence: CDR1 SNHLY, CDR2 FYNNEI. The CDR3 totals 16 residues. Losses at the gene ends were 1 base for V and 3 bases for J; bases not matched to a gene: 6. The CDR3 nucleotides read TGTGCCAGCAGTGAAGTGCCTAGCGGACTCTACAATGAGCAGTTCTTC. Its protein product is CASSEVPSGLYNEQFF.

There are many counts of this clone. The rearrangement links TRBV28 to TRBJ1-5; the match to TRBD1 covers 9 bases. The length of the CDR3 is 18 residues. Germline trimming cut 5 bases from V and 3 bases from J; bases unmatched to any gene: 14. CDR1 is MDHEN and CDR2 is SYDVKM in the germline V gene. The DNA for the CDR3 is TGTGCCAGCAGTCCTCAGTGGTTACAGGGGGCTAACAATCAGCCCCAGCATTTT. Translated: CASSPQWLQGANNQPQHF.

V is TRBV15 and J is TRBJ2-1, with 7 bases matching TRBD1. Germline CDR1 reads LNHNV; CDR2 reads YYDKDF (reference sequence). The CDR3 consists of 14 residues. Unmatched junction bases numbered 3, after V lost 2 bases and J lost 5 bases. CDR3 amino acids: CATSRPGGNNEQFF. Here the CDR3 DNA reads TGTGCCACCAGCAGACCAGGGGGAAACAATGAGCAGTTCTTC.

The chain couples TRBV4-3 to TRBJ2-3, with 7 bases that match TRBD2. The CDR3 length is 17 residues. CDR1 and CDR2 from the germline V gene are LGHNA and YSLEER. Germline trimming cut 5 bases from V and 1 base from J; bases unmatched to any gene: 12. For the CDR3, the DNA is TGCGCCAGCAGCACTCGTTCTCGGGGGGACGGCACAGATACGCAGTATTTT. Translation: CASSTRSRGDGTDTQYF.

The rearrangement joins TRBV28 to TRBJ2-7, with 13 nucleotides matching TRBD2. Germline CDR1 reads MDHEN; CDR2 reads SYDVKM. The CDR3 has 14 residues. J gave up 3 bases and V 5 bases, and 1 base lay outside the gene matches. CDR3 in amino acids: CASSGTSGNYEQYF. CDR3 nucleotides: TGTGCCAGCAGTGGGACTAGCGGGAACTACGAGCAGTACTTC.

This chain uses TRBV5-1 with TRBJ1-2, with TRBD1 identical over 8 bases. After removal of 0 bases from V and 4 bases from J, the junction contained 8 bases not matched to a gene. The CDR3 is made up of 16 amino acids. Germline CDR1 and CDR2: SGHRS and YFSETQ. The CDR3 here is CASSLAGTGFSYGYTF. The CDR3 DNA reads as TGCGCCAGCAGCTTGGCAGGGACAGGTTTTTCCTATGGCTACACCTTC.

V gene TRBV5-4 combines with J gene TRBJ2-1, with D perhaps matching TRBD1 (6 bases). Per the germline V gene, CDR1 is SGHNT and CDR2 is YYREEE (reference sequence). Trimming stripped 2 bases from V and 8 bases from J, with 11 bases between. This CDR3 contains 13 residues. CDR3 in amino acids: CASSFTSGDEQFF. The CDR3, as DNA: TGTGCCAGCAGCTTCACCTCAGGGGATGAGCAGTTCTTC.

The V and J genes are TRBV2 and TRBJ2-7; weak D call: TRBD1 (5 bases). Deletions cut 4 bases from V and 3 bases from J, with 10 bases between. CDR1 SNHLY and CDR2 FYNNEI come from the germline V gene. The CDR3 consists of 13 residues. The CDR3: CASSVYRYYEQYF. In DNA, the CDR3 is TGTGCCAGCAGTGTTTACAGGTACTACGAGCAGTACTTC.

This CDR3 reads CASSLYGGQGNTEAFF. The CDR3 DNA sequence: TGTGCCAGCAGCTTGTACGGTGGACAGGGGAACACTGAAGCTTTCTTT. V usage is TRBV5-8 and J usage is TRBJ1-1; 8 bases are shared with TRBD1. V was pared by 1 base and J by 1 base, with 6 bases of the junction left unmatched. The CDR3 is made up of 16 amino acids. Per germline, CDR1 SGHTS and CDR2 YDEGEE.

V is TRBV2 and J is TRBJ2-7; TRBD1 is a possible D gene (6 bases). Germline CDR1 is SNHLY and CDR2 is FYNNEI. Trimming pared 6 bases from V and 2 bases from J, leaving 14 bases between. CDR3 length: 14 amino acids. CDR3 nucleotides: TGTGCCAGCAGGACCGACAGGATGACCTACGAGCAGTACTTC. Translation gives CASRTDRMTYEQYF.